This TCR beta chain was captured in a study of shared clonotypes between healthy human individuals. Findings of the study overall: The four-donor shared clonotypes exceeded non-shared clonotypes in generation probability, with non-shared ones scoring lower.

Clones were sequenced by immunoSEQ multiplex PCR, and TCRdb holds only the in-frame ones, with some missing. The sample holds approximately 1.9 million clones, around 95% seen once. Germline-derived CDR1 and CDR2 are MNHEY and SMNVEV (reference sequence). V dropped 3 bases and J dropped 4 bases, with 13 bases sitting between them. The CDR3 has 14 amino acids. Note on this clone: The antigen is undetermined.

Naive CD8 populations comprised CD45RO-negative cells positively selected for CCR7, excluding terminally differentiated effector memory CD45RA+ cells. Free of recent acute infections or vaccinations, the donors were healthy HIV-negative adults. The donors, all of them Caucasian adults, lived in Nashville, Tennessee. This TCR came from a young man in good health. Some clones in this sample may be carry-over from other donors' samples. The specimen sequenced was naive CD8+ T cells from PBMCs. The chain recombines TRBV27 with TRBJ2-7; D gene ambiguous. CDR3 coding DNA: TGTGCCAGCAGTTTGAGGTTCCCCCGATACGAGCAGTACTTC. Translation: CASSLRFPRYEQYF.